The next 5 T cell receptor beta chains were all read from a single sample in a study of blood T cell repertoires in COVID-19. Sequencing was performed with immunoSEQ multiplex PCR; in TCRdb, only in-frame clones are kept and a portion is missing. This sample has some 400,000 clones, with more than 80% found just once. Input material: PBMCs or T cells enriched from blood (not recorded which). The receptors shown here come from a young man who had recovered from COVID-19.

The chain employs TRBV11-2 and TRBJ2-7; 7 bases match TRBD1. This CDR3 has 16 residues. Per the germline V gene, CDR1 is SGHAT and CDR2 is FQNNGV. V shed 5 bases and J 1 base; nucleotides not matched to a gene: 11. The CDR3 spells CASSPHLSDRSYEQYF. The CDR3 nucleotides are TGTGCCAGCAGCCCACACCTTTCGGACAGGTCCTACGAGCAGTACTTC.

This sequence joins TRBV4-1 and TRBJ2-4, with TRBD1 identical over 7 bases. After removal of 1 base from V and 0 bases from J, the junction contained 6 bases not matched to a gene. Germline V gene lookup returns CDR1 MGHRA and CDR2 YSYEKL. CDR3 length equals 17 residues. CDR3 residues: CASSQGTGLLAKNIQYF. In DNA, the CDR3 is TGCGCCAGCAGCCAAGGGACAGGTCTTTTAGCCAAAAACATTCAGTACTTC.

Regarding this clone: Other DNA sequences in the sample encode the same CDR3. The V gene is TRBV24-1, the J gene TRBJ1-5; D not certain. This CDR3 spans 13 amino acids. Germline-derived CDR1 and CDR2 are KGHDR and SFDVKD. The V end was cut by 2 bases, the J end by 4 bases, with 5 bases between. Here the CDR3 reads CATSDSGNQPQHF. CDR3 DNA sequence: TGTGCCACCAGTGATTCCGGGAATCAGCCCCAGCATTTT.

The rearrangement links TRBV6-5 to TRBJ1-2; 9 bases map to TRBD1. This CDR3 has 13 amino acids. The germline V gene encodes CDR1 MNHEY and CDR2 SVGAGI. J was trimmed by 6 bases and V by 7 bases; bases with no gene match: 6. The CDR3, as DNA: TGTGCCAGCAACAGGGGGCTCTGGAATGGCTACACCTTC. Residues: CASNRGLWNGYTF.

The genes are TRBV19 and TRBJ1-1; 9 nucleotides align to TRBD1. The CDR3 is 13 residues long. The germline V gene has CDR1 LNHDA and CDR2 SQIVND (reference sequence). The junction had 3 bases not matched to a gene; V was cut back by 8 bases and J by 2 bases. CDR3 residues: CASGTGGNTEAFF. The CDR3 bases are TGTGCCAGTGGAACAGGGGGCAACACTGAAGCTTTCTTT.